This is a list of T cell receptor beta chains from one sample in a study of cytomegalovirus exposure and HLA in healthy donors. Sequencing used immunoSEQ multiplex PCR; TCRdb keeps in-frame clones, though not all of them. This repertoire shows fewer than 200,000 clones, roughly 86% found once; its top ten account for roughly 2.6%. Sequenced material: PBMCs. These receptors were taken from a man younger than 35 in good health and CMV-seropositive. Both conserved end residues are part of each CDR3. The D gene is left open where the match is weak. A clone size is listed for some rows: how often the clone was seen (once, few, many), or a class if it is expanded.

TRBJ2-3,10,NA,NA,TRBV2,CAISTDTQYF,TGTGCCATCTCCACAGATACGCAGTATTTT
TRBJ2-7,12,NA,NA,TRBV5-6,CASSLLGYEQYF,TGTGCCAGCAGTCTACTCGGGTACGAGCAGTACTTC
TRBJ1-2,13,NA,NA,TRBV2,CASSEEGVSGYTF,TGTGCCAGCAGTGAAGAGGGAGTTTCTGGCTACACCTTC
TRBJ2-7,16,NA,NA,TRBV4-3,CASSQDQWTVGYEQYF,TGCGCCAGCAGCCAAGATCAATGGACTGTTGGGTACGAGCAGTACTTC
TRBJ1-1,18,NA,TRBD1,TRBV11-2,CASSLRSGQGALDTEAFF,TGTGCCAGCAGCTTACGGTCGGGACAGGGGGCTTTGGACACTGAAGCTTTCTTT
TRBJ2-7,13,NA,TRBD2,TRBV7-8,CASSRGREYEQYF,TGTGCCAGCAGCCGCGGGAGAGAGTACGAGCAGTACTTC
TRBJ1-2,14,NA,TRBD1,TRBV9,CASSRRQGSYGYTF,TGTGCCAGCAGCCGCCGACAGGGGTCCTATGGCTACACCTTC
TRBJ2-7,15,NA,TRBD1,TRBV5-5,CASSLRPGQGARGHF,TGTGCCAGCAGCCTACGTCCGGGACAGGGGGCCAGGGGACACTTC
TRBJ2-7,13,many,TRBD1,TRBV6-6,CASTSGQSYEQYF,TGTGCCAGTACCTCGGGACAGTCCTACGAGCAGTACTTC
TRBJ1-4,14,NA,TRBD1,TRBV6-5,CASSSRQGGEKLFF,TGTGCCAGCAGCTCTAGACAGGGCGGGGAAAAACTGTTTTTT
TRBJ2-7,13,few,NA,TRBV6-1,CASSGYRTYEQYF,TGTGCCAGCAGTGGGTACAGAACCTACGAGCAGTACTTC
TRBJ2-5,17,NA,TRBD1,TRBV5-4,CASSLDPGTGLQETQYF,TGTGCCAGCAGCTTGGACCCCGGGACAGGCTTACAAGAGACCCAGTACTTC
TRBJ1-1,17,NA,NA,TRBV4-3,CASSLQGSGTMNTEAFF,TGCGCCAGCAGCTTACAGGGTTCGGGGACCATGAACACTGAAGCTTTCTTT
TRBJ1-1,13,NA,TRBD1,TRBV11-3,CASSSPGQGKAFF,TGTGCCAGCAGCTCCCCTGGACAGGGCAAAGCTTTCTTT
TRBJ2-1,15,NA,NA,TRBV29-1,CSVGPGPNGGVGQFF,TGCAGCGTGGGTCCGGGACCTAACGGGGGAGTTGGGCAGTTCTTC
TRBJ2-1,17,NA,TRBD2,TRBV11-2,CASSLQHLAGGPGEQFF,TGTGCCAGCAGCTTACAACATCTAGCGGGGGGGCCAGGTGAGCAGTTCTTC
TRBJ2-4,15,NA,NA,TRBV12-1,CASSSHGLAKNIQYF,TGTGCCAGCAGCTCGCATGGACTAGCCAAAAACATTCAGTACTTC
TRBJ2-7,14,NA,NA,TRBV15,CATSRDNGGDEQYF,TGTGCCACCAGCAGAGATAATGGCGGGGACGAGCAGTACTTC
TRBJ2-7,14,NA,NA,TRBV9,CASSQTGSSYEQYF,TGTGCCAGCAGCCAGACGGGAAGCTCCTACGAGCAGTACTTC
TRBJ2-3,15,NA,NA,TRBV6-1,CASSDPGGGTDTQYF,TGTGCCAGCAGTGATCCGGGGGGCGGTACAGATACGCAGTATTTT
TRBJ2-5,20,NA,TRBD2,TRBV14,CASSQEWTTSGVLVGETQYF,TGTGCCAGCAGCCAAGAATGGACAACTAGCGGGGTCCTGGTAGGGGAGACCCAGTACTTC
TRBJ1-1,15,NA,NA,TRBV6-6,CASSFAIETNTEAFF,TGTGCCAGCAGTTTTGCAATTGAGACTAACACTGAAGCTTTCTTT
TRBJ2-5,15,NA,TRBD2,TRBV13,CASRGVAGGSETQYF,TGTGCCAGCAGGGGGGTAGCGGGGGGTTCAGAGACCCAGTACTTC
TRBJ2-7,15,NA,TRBD1,TRBV28,CASSFTDRGTYEQYF,TGTGCCAGCAGTTTTACGGACAGGGGGACGTATGAGCAGTACTTC
TRBJ2-3,15,once,TRBD2,TRBV13,CASSLSGRGENTQYF,TGTGCCAGCAGCTTAAGCGGGCGGGGGGAAAATACGCAGTATTTT